These T cell receptor beta chains were read from a single sample in a study of CD8 T cells in ankylosing spondylitis. Each CDR3 protein is one row after TCRdb ran MiXCR on the 5' RACE reads. Of approximately 350,000 distinct CDR3 sequences in the sample, around 15% were seen once. The specimen sequenced was blood, either unsorted or a sorted T cell fraction (not recorded which). These receptors all come from a male donor with ankylosing spondylitis or in good health (not recorded which). The CDR3 runs from the conserved cysteine through the conserved F or W. A D gene is named only where the DNA matches it firmly. A clone size is listed for some rows: how often the clone was seen (once, few, many), or a class if it is expanded.

abundance,j_gene,v_gene,d_gene,CDR3aa
.,TRBJ2-1,TRBV5-1,.,CASSSDPLDTEQFF
.,TRBJ2-7,TRBV6-2/TRBV6-3,.,CASTVFNDRLGHEQYF
many,TRBJ2-5,TRBV12-3/TRBV12-4,.,CASSLYQETQYF
many,TRBJ1-1,TRBV7-9,TRBD1,CASSLAGTGITEAFF
few,TRBJ2-1,TRBV21-1,.,CASSRGGLAGSYNEQFF
.,TRBJ1-1,TRBV5-1,TRBD1,CASSRGQSMNTEAFF
.,TRBJ2-1,TRBV28,.,CASSRPGTGVIGIF
.,TRBJ2-1,TRBV5-1,TRBD2,CASSRSGEGEQFF
few,TRBJ2-3,TRBV5-1,.,CASKRRGLLTDTQYF
.,TRBJ2-3,TRBV14,.,CASSYLGGTDTQYF
.,TRBJ1-2,TRBV18,.,CASSPIERPPSGYTF
many,TRBJ2-1,TRBV7-2,.,CASSSFERISYNEQFF
.,TRBJ1-1,TRBV29-1,.,CSVVRGASTEAFF
.,TRBJ2-1,TRBV14,.,CASSQVLRGRVEQFF
many,TRBJ1-1,TRBV7-2,.,CASSKVRPQNTEAFF
few,TRBJ2-5,TRBV6-1,TRBD2,CASSDRGRTETQYF
.,TRBJ1-1,TRBV20-1,TRBD1,CSARGTGGNTEAFF
few,TRBJ2-3,TRBV20-1,TRBD2,CSAPLRLAGTTDTQYF
few,TRBJ1-4,TRBV20-1,.,CSASKEGWNEKLFF
.,TRBJ2-7,TRBV9,.,CASSPGSNEQYF
.,TRBJ1-5,TRBV12-3/TRBV12-4,TRBD1,CASSSSGTGKTQPQHF
many,TRBJ1-2,TRBV29-1,TRBD1,CSVDGERGQRYGYTF
few,TRBJ2-7,TRBV5-1,TRBD2,CASSSGGGTSSYEQYF
.,TRBJ2-3,TRBV5-1,.,CASSWGGQNTDTQYF
many,TRBJ1-2,TRBV5-1,TRBD1,CASSLGDRENYGYTF
few,TRBJ2-3,TRBV3-1,.,CASSQGPGLGTDTQYF
.,TRBJ2-7,TRBV6-5,.,CASSSWGEQYF
.,TRBJ1-5,TRBV20-1,.,CSASDRLERFNQPQHF
many,TRBJ1-2,TRBV27,TRBD1,CASTGQGDYGYTF
.,TRBJ2-2,TRBV5-1,.,CASSPIGRGGTGELFF
few,TRBJ1-2,TRBV6-2/TRBV6-3,.,CASTGRSIYTF
once,TRBJ2-2,TRBV6-2/TRBV6-3,TRBD1,CASTLPQGQADTGELFF
.,TRBJ2-7,TRBV20-1,.,CSARLISVYEQYF
many,TRBJ1-2,TRBV12-3/TRBV12-4,.,CASSYKDRNYGYTF
.,TRBJ2-5,TRBV10-3,TRBD1,CAISRGETQYF
many,TRBJ1-1,TRBV5-1,.,CASSPDRANTEAFF
.,TRBJ2-1,TRBV7-9,.,CASSPDRTWHEQFF
few,TRBJ1-1,TRBV4-1,.,CASSHASSPGGTEAFF
.,TRBJ2-7,TRBV20-1,TRBD2,CSAGTSGRVYEQYF
.,TRBJ2-3,TRBV29-1,.,CSVEDRAYTQYF
few,TRBJ2-5,TRBV5-1,TRBD2,CASSFGLAEETQYF